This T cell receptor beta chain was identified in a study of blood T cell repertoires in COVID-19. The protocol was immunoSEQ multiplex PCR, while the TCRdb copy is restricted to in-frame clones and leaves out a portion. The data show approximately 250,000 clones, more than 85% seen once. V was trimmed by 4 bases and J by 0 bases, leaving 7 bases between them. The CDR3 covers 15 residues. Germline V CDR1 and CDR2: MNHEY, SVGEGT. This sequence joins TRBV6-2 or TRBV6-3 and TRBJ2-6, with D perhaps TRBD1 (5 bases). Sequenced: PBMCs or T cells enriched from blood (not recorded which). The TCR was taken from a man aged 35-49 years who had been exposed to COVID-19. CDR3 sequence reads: CASSWTPSGANVLTF. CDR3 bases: TGTGCCAGCAGTTGGACACCCTCTGGGGCCAACGTCCTGACTTTC.